The 30 T cell receptor beta chains below come from one sample, sequenced in a study of blood T cells in healthy people across ages. The authors ran a second PCR of 7 to 11 cycles using a sample-barcoded 5' primer and a J-beta primer mix. TCRdb called the 5' RACE reads again in MiXCR, with one record for every CDR3 protein. In the table there are approximately 1,100,000 distinct CDR3 sequences, 40% to 50% of which are singletons. Input material: blood. Source of these receptors: a woman aged 55-69 years in good health.

V and J are TRBV5-1 and TRBJ1-2; weak D call: TRBD1 (5 bases). CDR1 SGHRS and CDR2 YFSETQ come from the germline V gene. The CDR3 sequence is 14 residues long. V lost 0 bases to trimming and J lost 3 bases, with 9 bases between them. The CDR3 region has the DNA TGCGCCAGCAGCTTGGAGGGGTCGGACTATGGCTACACCTTC. Translated: CASSLEGSDYGYTF.

The chain links TRBV11-2 to TRBJ1-6; D gene unclear. This CDR3 is built from 15 residues. V gave up 5 bases and J gave up 9 bases, with 17 bases separating them. Looked up from germline, CDR1 is SGHAT and CDR2 is FQNNGV. The CDR3 nucleotides read TGTGCCAGCAGCCCCAAGGGAGGTCTGGGTTCACCCCTCCACTTT. This codes for CASSPKGGLGSPLHF.

V usage is TRBV5-1 and J usage is TRBJ2-1; TRBD2 matches 9 bases. Germline trimming cut 3 bases from V and 5 bases from J; bases unmatched to any gene: 6. In germline, CDR1 is SGHRS, CDR2 YFSETQ. The CDR3 covers 15 residues. The CDR3 DNA follows: TGCGCCAGCAGCTACCTAGCGGGAAGGAACAATGAGCAGTTCTTC. This gives the protein CASSYLAGRNNEQFF.

This rearrangement joins TRBV19 to TRBJ2-1, with TRBD2 matching 13 bases. CDR1 is LNHDA, CDR2 SQIVND, per germline (reference sequence). The CDR3 extends over 16 amino acids. Trimming at V came to 1 base and at J to 7 bases, leaving 4 bases not matched to a gene. The CDR3 sequence is CASSIGTSGSKNEQFF. The CDR3 nucleotides are TGTGCCAGTAGTATAGGGACTAGCGGGAGTAAGAATGAGCAGTTCTTC.

This clonotype was counted a single time. V gene TRBV6-5 combines with J gene TRBJ1-4; D gene unclear. The CDR3 runs 13 residues. Germline V lookup: CDR1 MNHEY, CDR2 SVGAGI. Trimming removed 10 bases from V and 7 bases from J, with 16 bases in between. The DNA for the CDR3 is TGTGCCACCCAGGACCGCGTCCGTGAAAAACTGTTTTTT. Residues: CATQDRVREKLFF.

This chain connects TRBV3-1 to TRBJ2-4, with D maybe TRBD2 (5 bases). V was pared by 0 bases and J by 3 bases, with 12 bases between. This CDR3 is 16 amino acids long. The germline V gene has CDR1 LGHDT and CDR2 YNNKEL (reference sequence). CDR3 loop: CASSQEFYRGKNIQYF. The CDR3, as DNA: TGTGCCAGCAGCCAAGAATTTTATCGGGGCAAAAACATTCAGTACTTC.

This clonotype was seen a few times. J is TRBJ2-1 and V is TRBV20-1, with TRBD2 matching over 9 bases. CDR3 length equals 16 residues. V was clipped by 0 bases and J by 7 bases; unmatched bases: 10. CDR1 and CDR2 (germline): DFQATT, SNEGSKA (reference sequence). CDR3 nucleotides: TGCAGTGCTAGAGATCTCAGGCGGGAGGGCCGTAATGAGCAGTTCTTC. Residues: CSARDLRREGRNEQFF.

The chain uses TRBV12-3 or TRBV12-4 and TRBJ2-4, with TRBD2 matching 7 bases. The J call is doubtful: the DNA matches TRBJ2-7 better. CDR3 length equals 12 residues. The DNA of the CDR3 is TGTGCCAGCAGCCCAAGCGGGGACGAGCAGTACTTC. Translation gives CASSPSGDEQYF.

This clonotype showed up just once. V gene TRBV6-5 combines with J gene TRBJ2-1, with TRBD2 identical over 10 bases. The V gene's germline CDR1 is MNHEY and CDR2 SVGAGI. The V segment lost 4 bases and the J segment 1 base; nucleotides outside the gene matches: 13. The CDR3 covers 19 residues. The CDR3 reads CASSSGGSGRPGSYNEQFF. The CDR3 DNA sequence: TGTGCCAGCAGTTCCGGGGGTAGCGGGAGGCCAGGGTCCTACAATGAGCAGTTCTTC.

The chain carries TRBV28 and TRBJ2-1; 8 bases line up with TRBD1. The CDR3 sequence is 15 residues long. Germline loops: CDR1 MDHEN, CDR2 SYDVKM. V lost 2 bases and J lost 8; bases outside the gene matches: 8. For the CDR3, the DNA is TGTGCCAGCAGTTTAGTGGGACAGGCAGGGCATGAGCAGTTCTTC. As protein: CASSLVGQAGHEQFF. The whole variable domain, remainder taken from reference TRBV28 and TRBJ2-1, is DVKVTQSSRYLVKRTGEKVFLECVQDMDHENMFWYRQDPGLGLRLIYFSYDVKMKEKGDIPEGYSVSREKKERFSLILESASTNQTSMYLCASSLVGQAGHEQFFGPGTRLTVL.

V is TRBV6-1 and J is TRBJ1-1; D unresolved. The CDR3 length is 12 residues. Germline values: CDR1 MNHNS, CDR2 SASEGT. The V and J ends lost 3 bases and 10 bases respectively, with 12 bases between them. CDR3 amino acids: CASSDRGTVAFF. In DNA form, the CDR3 reads TGTGCCAGCAGTGACCGCGGAACGGTAGCTTTCTTT.

The V call is TRBV28, the J call TRBJ2-7, with TRBD1 matching 8 bases. Losses at the gene ends were 6 bases for V and 3 bases for J; bases not matched to a gene: 10. CDR1 and CDR2 (germline): MDHEN, SYDVKM. CDR3 length equals 15 residues. As DNA, the CDR3 is TGTGCCAGCAGCTCTCGACGGACAGGGATCTACGAGCAGTACTTC. Amino acids: CASSSRRTGIYEQYF. The complete variable domain, with remaining parts taken from reference TRBV28 and TRBJ2-7, reads DVKVTQSSRYLVKRTGEKVFLECVQDMDHENMFWYRQDPGLGLRLIYFSYDVKMKEKGDIPEGYSVSREKKERFSLILESASTNQTSMYLCASSSRRTGIYEQYFGPGTRLTVT.

This clonotype was detected a few times. The J gene is TRBJ1-2, the V gene TRBV5-1; 11 bases map to TRBD1. V was clipped by 4 bases and J by 7 bases; unmatched bases: 6. This CDR3 spans 14 amino acids. Germline CDR1 is SGHRS and CDR2 is YFSETQ. Written as DNA, the CDR3 is TGCGCCAGCAGCGCCGGGACAGGGGGACGTGGCTACACCTTC. Translating it yields CASSAGTGGRGYTF.

The table lists this clonotype with many counts. This chain links TRBV5-5 with TRBJ2-4; TRBD1 aligns across 11 bases. Germline V CDR1 and CDR2: SGHKS, YYEKEE (reference sequence). Germline trimming cut 4 bases from V and 0 bases from J; bases unmatched to any gene: 15. CDR3 length: 20 amino acids. The CDR3 spells CASSPRGQGVGLLAKNIQYF. CDR3 nucleotides: TGTGCCAGCAGCCCTCGGGGACAGGGGGTAGGGCTCCTAGCCAAAAACATTCAGTACTTC.

This clonotype was seen just once. CDR3 DNA sequence: TGTGCCAGCAGTTTGTCCCCCCGGACAGGGAGAAATCAGCCCCAGCATTTT. Residues: CASSLSPRTGRNQPQHF. The gene calls are TRBV12-3 or TRBV12-4 and TRBJ1-5; 8 bases are shared with TRBD1. The CDR3 sequence is 17 residues long. With 3 bases clipped from V and 4 bases from J, the junction kept 11 bases outside the gene matches.

The V and J genes are TRBV29-1 and TRBJ2-7; a possible D gene is TRBD1 (6 bases). CDR3 size: 14 residues. The germline gives CDR1 SQVTM, CDR2 ANQGSEA. V dropped 1 base and J dropped 0 bases, with 10 bases sitting between them. CDR3 sequence: CSVEVQGSSYEQYF. CDR3 coding DNA: TGCAGCGTTGAAGTACAGGGAAGCTCCTACGAGCAGTACTTC.

The V call is TRBV20-1, the J call TRBJ2-7, with 9 bases that match TRBD1. Germline V gene lookup returns CDR1 DFQATT and CDR2 SNEGSKA (reference sequence). V dropped 3 bases and J dropped 3; count of bases not matched to a gene: 9. The CDR3 is 15 amino acids. The CDR3, as DNA: TGCAGTGCTAGGGCCCCCGGGACAGGGTTCTACGAGCAGTACTTC. This sequence encodes CSARAPGTGFYEQYF.

This clonotype has ten or more counts. The chain links TRBV13 to TRBJ2-7; 7 bases are shared with TRBD1. After removal of 6 bases from V and 0 bases from J, the junction contained 5 bases not matched to a gene. CDR1 and CDR2 (germline): PRHDT, FYEKMQ (reference sequence). The CDR3 spans 14 residues. CDR3 amino acids: CASRMDRSSYEQYF. The CDR3 DNA reads as TGTGCCAGCAGGATGGACAGGAGCTCCTACGAGCAGTACTTC.

The chain couples TRBV7-8 to TRBJ2-5, with TRBD2 matching 8 bases. The J call may not be correct, given that the DNA end is closer to TRBJ2-7. Germline CDR1 is SGHVS and CDR2 is FQNEAQ. This CDR3 has 14 amino acids. The CDR3 DNA reads TGTGCCAGCAGCTTGAGCGGGAGTTTCGGCGAGCAGTACTTC. Translating it yields CASSLSGSFGEQYF.

This clonotype was found a few times. The chain combines TRBV18 with TRBJ2-4; possible D gene TRBD1, 5 bases. This CDR3 is built from 14 residues. The germline gives CDR1 KGHSH, CDR2 LQKENI. V shed 3 bases and J shed 5 bases, with 11 bases lying between them. CDR3 sequence reads: CASSPRVNENIQYF. The CDR3 DNA is TGTGCCAGCTCACCCAGGGTGAACGAAAACATTCAGTACTTC.

This sequence joins TRBV10-3 and TRBJ2-7, with 13 bases lining up with TRBD2. The CDR3 consists of 17 residues. The V gene end was trimmed by 2 bases and the J gene end by 2 bases; junction bases not matched to a gene: 6. Per the germline V gene, CDR1 is ENHRY and CDR2 is SYGVKD. The DNA of the CDR3 is TGTGCCATCAGTGAGCAGGGACTAGCGGGGCCGACCTACGAGCAGTACTTC. This encodes CAISEQGLAGPTYEQYF.

This clonotype was observed a few times. The chain couples TRBV6-5 to TRBJ2-7; D might be TRBD1 or TRBD2, each matching 5 bases. This CDR3 is 12 amino acids long. Germline V lookup: CDR1 MNHEY, CDR2 SVGAGI. Trimming removed 11 bases from V and 0 bases from J, with 11 bases in between. The CDR3 nucleotides are TGTGCCGTTACAGGACTCTCCTACGAGCAGTACTTC. It yields the protein CAVTGLSYEQYF.

Concerning this clonotype: The junction shows a germline mismatch at one end, possibly a read error. The chain uses TRBV3-1 and TRBJ2-1; D gene unclear. CDR1 and CDR2 from the germline V gene are LGHDT and YNNKEL (reference sequence). This CDR3 comprises 14 residues. The CDR3 loop is CTSSQDLALNEQFF. CDR3 DNA: TGTACCAGCAGCCAAGATTTGGCTTTAAATGAGCAGTTCTTC.

V gene TRBV27 combines with J gene TRBJ2-7; 7 bases are a match to TRBD1. The germline V gene has CDR1 MNHEY and CDR2 SMNVEV (reference sequence). V gave up 5 bases and J gave up 4 bases; unmatched junction bases: 14. The CDR3 spans 16 residues. CDR3 loop: CASSHSLGDRAYEQYF. In DNA form, the CDR3 reads TGTGCCAGCAGTCACTCCCTGGGGGACAGAGCTTACGAGCAGTACTTC.

This clonotype was seen a few times. The V call is TRBV27, the J call TRBJ1-2; 8 bases fit TRBD1. Per the germline V gene, CDR1 is MNHEY and CDR2 is SMNVEV (reference sequence). There are 15 residues in the CDR3. Trimming took 4 bases from V and 3 from J; bases not matched to a gene: 7. The CDR3 DNA is TGTGCCAGCAGTTGGTTTGCAGGGGGCGACTATGGCTACACCTTC. It yields the protein CASSWFAGGDYGYTF.

The chain has TRBV9 and TRBJ1-5; 7 bases match TRBD1. This CDR3 spans 15 amino acids. After removal of 0 bases from V and 6 bases from J, the junction contained 6 bases not matched to a gene. Germline-derived CDR1 and CDR2 are SGDLS and YYNGEE. The CDR3 nucleotides are TGTGCCAGCAGCGTAGGCCAGGGGGATATTCAGCCCCAGCATTTT. Translation: CASSVGQGDIQPQHF.

The chain carries TRBV7-9 and TRBJ2-2; D possibly matches TRBD1 or TRBD2 (6 bases each). Trimming shortened V by 3 bases and J by 5 bases, and 10 bases separated the two germline ends. CDR3 length equals 14 residues. Looked up from germline, CDR1 is SEHNR and CDR2 is FQNEAQ (reference sequence). The CDR3, as DNA: TGTGCCAGCAGCTTCCAGGGGAGGACCGGGGAGCTGTTTTTT. It encodes CASSFQGRTGELFF.

This clonotype was counted only a few times. The chain couples TRBV7-6 to TRBJ2-1; 10 nucleotides line up with TRBD2. This CDR3 spans 18 amino acids. The J segment lost 3 bases and the V segment lost 0 bases, leaving 8 bases of the junction unmatched. The germline V gene encodes CDR1 SGHVS and CDR2 FNYEAQ. In DNA, the CDR3 is TGTGCCAGCAGCTTAGCTATAGGACTAGCGGTTGACTACAATGAGCAGTTCTTC. As protein: CASSLAIGLAVDYNEQFF.

This clonotype was seen many times. The gene calls are TRBV12-3 or TRBV12-4 and TRBJ2-1; D not resolved. This CDR3 region has 11 residues. Deletions cut 5 bases from V and 7 bases from J, with 6 bases between. CDR3 region: CASSPLNEQFF. The CDR3 DNA follows: TGTGCCAGCAGTCCGCTAAATGAGCAGTTCTTC.

This clonotype came up once. A much larger clone differs from this one at a single base, so this may be a read error. The V and J genes are TRBV11-2 and TRBJ2-3; 9 bases are shared with TRBD2. Germline values: CDR1 SGHAT, CDR2 FQNNGV. Losses at the gene ends were 0 bases for V and 4 bases for J; bases not matched to a gene: 8. The CDR3 contains 17 residues. CDR3 sequence (DNA): TGTGCCAGCAGCTTAGATCTAGCGGGGATTAGCGCAGATACGCAGTATTTT. Amino acids: CASSLDLAGISADTQYF.